This TCR beta chain was obtained from a study of T cell responses to AZD1222 COVID-19 vaccine. Measured with immunoSEQ multiplex PCR; TCRdb has only the in-frame clones, and not every one. The sample records about 100,000 clones, about 87% being singletons. V gave up 6 bases and J gave up 3 bases; unmatched junction bases: 6. The CDR3 has 14 amino acids. The V gene's germline CDR1 is ENHRY and CDR2 SYGVKD. The receptor comes from an adult who received the AZD1222 COVID-19 vaccine. The V call is TRBV10-3, the J call TRBJ2-3, with 7 bases that match TRBD1. This sample comprised peripheral blood, obtained 28 days after the second AZD1222 dose. CDR3 sequence (DNA): TGTGCCATCAGGACAGGGATGAAGACAGATACGCAGTATTTT. This gives the protein CAIRTGMKTDTQYF.